Below, 10 T cell receptor beta chains from the same sample are listed, as sequenced in a study of T cell responses to AZD1222 COVID-19 vaccine. Sequencing used immunoSEQ multiplex PCR; TCRdb keeps in-frame clones, though not all of them. This sample yields 150,000 to 200,000 clones, of which 92% are seen a single time; around 1.3% belongs to the top ten. This specimen consisted of peripheral blood, obtained 28 days after the second AZD1222 dose. The receptor set was obtained from an adult who received the AZD1222 COVID-19 vaccine.

This chain joins TRBV9 and TRBJ1-3; 9 bases fit TRBD1. CDR1 is SGDLS, CDR2 YYNGEE, per germline. Trimming cost V 7 bases and J 0 bases; bases outside gene matches: 2. The CDR3 is made up of 14 amino acids. In nucleotides, the CDR3 is TGTGCCAGCGGGGGACAGGGCTCTGGAAACACCATATATTTT. It codes for CASGGQGSGNTIYF.

The chain recombines TRBV2 with TRBJ1-5, with TRBD1 as a possible D gene (5 bases). The CDR3 covers 15 residues. Trimming took off 4 bases at V and 3 bases at J, with 13 bases between the two ends. From germline, CDR1 is SNHLY and CDR2 FYNNEI. CDR3 sequence reads: CASSVTGTFNQPQHF. Here the CDR3 DNA reads TGTGCCAGCAGTGTTACTGGGACCTTCAATCAGCCCCAGCATTTT.

The chain links TRBV3-1 (or the pseudogene TRBV3-2) to TRBJ1-1, with a tentative D call TRBD1 (6 bases). CDR1 is LGHDT, CDR2 YNNKEL, per germline (reference sequence). The V and J ends lost 0 bases and 3 bases respectively, with 23 bases between them. The CDR3 sequence is 19 residues long. As DNA, the CDR3 is TGTGCCAGCAGCCAAGACGTCGTAGCAGGGGCCTATGGGGACACTGAAGCTTTCTTT. Its translation is CASSQDVVAGAYGDTEAFF.

The chain uses TRBV21-1 and TRBJ2-7; the D call of TRBD2 is as the table states it, not checked on the DNA. TRBV21-1 is listed as a pseudogene. The CDR3 totals 15 residues. CDR3 amino acids: CASSNSRWRGYEQYF. The CDR3 coding sequence is TGTGCCAGCAGCAATTCCCGCTGGCGGGGCTACGAGCAGTACTTC.

The gene calls are TRBV30 and TRBJ1-1; 10 bases map to TRBD1. Germline CDR1 GTSNPN, CDR2 SVGIG (reference sequence). The ends lost 7 bases at V and 4 bases at J; junction bases unmatched: 3. This CDR3 has 12 residues. The CDR3: CALRDRGTEAFF. The CDR3 nucleotides read TGTGCCTTGAGGGACAGGGGCACTGAAGCTTTCTTT. The complete variable domain, with remaining parts taken from reference TRBV30 and TRBJ1-1, reads SQTIHQWPATLVQPVGSPLSLECTVEGTSNPNLYWYRQAAGRGLQLLFYSVGIGQISSEVPQNLSASRPQDRQFILSSKKLLLSDSGFYLCALRDRGTEAFFGQGTRLTVV.

The sample holds one count of this clone. The chain is built from TRBV9 and TRBJ2-7, with D perhaps being TRBD1 or TRBD2 (5 bases each). The CDR3 spans 14 residues. Germline CDR1 is SGDLS and CDR2 is YYNGEE. The V end lost 0 bases, the J end lost 3 bases, and 10 bases lay between the germline ends. The CDR3 DNA is TGTGCCAGCAGCGTAGTCGCAGGGAGCTACGAGCAGTACTTC. As protein: CASSVVAGSYEQYF.

The chain links TRBV7-9 to TRBJ1-2, with 9 bases that match TRBD1. The trim removed 6 bases at V and 3 bases at J, leaving 8 bases unmatched. In germline, CDR1 is SEHNR, CDR2 FQNEAQ (reference sequence). This CDR3 is 15 amino acids long. Written as DNA, the CDR3 is TGTGCCAGCAGTCATCCGGGACAGGGTGACTATGGCTACACCTTC. Protein sequence: CASSHPGQGDYGYTF.

A remark on this clone: The same CDR3 also results from other DNA sequences found in this sample. The chain is built from TRBV29-1 and TRBJ1-1; no clear D. The V end was cut by 4 bases, the J end by 5 bases, with 5 bases between. There are 10 residues in the CDR3. Germline CDR1 and CDR2: SQVTM and ANQGSEA. CDR3 sequence reads: CSVGGTEAFF. CDR3 DNA: TGCAGCGTTGGGGGTACTGAAGCTTTCTTT. Filled out from reference TRBV29-1 and TRBJ1-1, the complete variable domain reads SAVISQKPSRDICQRGTSLTIQCQVDSQVTMMFWYRQQPGQSLTLIATANQGSEATYESGFVIDKFPISRPNLTFSTLTVSNMSPEDSSIYLCSVGGTEAFFGQGTRLTVV.

The V gene is TRBV19, the J gene TRBJ2-7; TRBD2 matches 10 bases. Germline CDR1 reads LNHDA; CDR2 reads SQIVND (reference sequence). V was clipped by 11 bases and J by 3 bases; unmatched bases: 7. This CDR3 comprises 13 residues. The CDR3 reads CASSGREGYEQYF. The CDR3 DNA reads as TGTGCCTCCAGCGGGAGGGAGGGCTACGAGCAGTACTTC.

This clone was observed once. The V gene is TRBV3-1 (or the pseudogene TRBV3-2), the J gene TRBJ1-1, with D hard to call. CDR1 and CDR2 (germline): LGHDT, YNNKEL (reference sequence). The CDR3 loop spans 15 amino acids. Between the trimmed V and J ends, which lost 1 base and 0 bases, there was a span of 9 bases. CDR3 bases: TGTGCCAGCAGCCAAGTATATCGGGTGAACACTGAAGCTTTCTTT. It translates to CASSQVYRVNTEAFF.